This is a list of T cell receptor beta chains from one sample in a study of identical twins. A single record per CDR3 protein comes from TCRdb applying MiXCR to the 5' RACE reads. The sample shows 450,000 or so distinct CDR3 sequences, more than 20% of them seen only once. These sequences were also reported in another study, on T cells expressing NK-cell markers.

Sequenced material: CD4+ T cells sorted from blood. Receptors originate from a woman younger than 35 in good health. Both conserved end residues are part of each CDR3. The D gene is left open where the match is weak. The size entry is marked missing in some rows and otherwise reads once, few, many or a size class.

NA TRBJ2-7 TRBV9 NA CASSATSKAEQYF TGTGCCAGCAGCGCGACTAGTAAGGCCGAGCAGTACTTC
few TRBJ2-7 TRBV12-3/TRBV12-4 NA CASSTTGTLTGEQYF TGTGCCAGCAGTACCACCGGGACACTAACGGGCGAGCAGTACTTC
NA TRBJ2-7 TRBV5-1 TRBD1 CASSPGRTGGPYEQYF TGCGCCAGCAGCCCCGGCCGGACAGGGGGTCCCTACGAGCAGTACTTC
NA TRBJ2-7 TRBV6-2/TRBV6-3 NA CASSYPTTFSYEQYF TGTGCCAGCAGTTACCCTACTACTTTCTCCTACGAGCAGTACTTC
few TRBJ2-5 TRBV12-3/TRBV12-4 NA CASSRGPETQYF TGTGCCAGCAGTCGAGGCCCAGAGACCCAGTACTTC
few TRBJ1-1 TRBV5-1 NA CASSGRTRHTEAFF TGCGCCAGCAGCGGGCGGACCCGGCACACTGAAGCTTTCTTT
NA TRBJ2-1 TRBV18 TRBD1 CASSPWDSLYNEQFF TGTGCCAGCTCACCATGGGACAGCCTCTACAATGAGCAGTTCTTC
few TRBJ1-3 TRBV10-3 NA CAISPTGASGNTIYF TGTGCCATCAGTCCGACAGGCGCCTCTGGAAACACCATATATTTT
NA TRBJ2-2 TRBV24-1 TRBD1 CATSDLSDRGTTGELFF TGTGCCACCAGTGATTTGTCGGACAGGGGGACCACCGGGGAGCTGTTTTTT
many TRBJ2-7 TRBV25-1 TRBD1 CASSDGNRGTYEQYF TGTGCCAGCAGTGATGGGAACAGGGGCACCTACGAGCAGTACTTC
few TRBJ1-5 TRBV20-1 NA CSARVNSNQPQHF TGCAGTGCTAGAGTCAATAGCAATCAGCCCCAGCATTTT
few TRBJ2-5 TRBV9 TRBD2 CASSAGLAGGRETQYF TGTGCCAGCAGCGCCGGACTAGCGGGAGGGCGAGAGACCCAGTACTTC
NA TRBJ1-2 TRBV28 NA CASRGTGQLYGYTF TGTGCCAGCAGAGGAACCGGACAGTTATATGGCTACACCTTC
few TRBJ2-7 TRBV12-3/TRBV12-4 NA CASSLAGALVSF TGTGCCAGCAGTTTGGCGGGCGCCCTTGTAAGTTTC
few TRBJ2-1 TRBV20-1 TRBD2 CSASISSGFNEQFF TGCAGTGCTAGTATCTCTAGCGGTTTCAATGAGCAGTTCTTC
NA TRBJ2-3 TRBV10-3 TRBD2 CAIRLAGTDTQYF TGTGCCATCCGGCTAGCGGGAACAGATACGCAGTATTTT
few TRBJ1-1 TRBV7-9 NA CASSPRGIGAFF TGTGCCAGCAGCCCCCGTGGGATTGGAGCTTTCTTT
NA TRBJ2-5 TRBV20-1 TRBD2 CSAKRGLAEETQYF TGCAGTGCTAAGAGGGGACTAGCGGAAGAGACCCAGTACTTC
many TRBJ1-2 TRBV10-3 NA CAISEPRSPYGYTF TGTGCCATCAGTGAACCCCGGTCCCCCTATGGCTACACCTTC
few TRBJ2-3 TRBV5-1 NA CASRKDTDTQYF TGCGCCAGCCGTAAAGACACAGATACGCAGTATTTT
NA TRBJ2-1 TRBV18 TRBD2 CASATDLAGDNEQFF TGTGCCAGCGCCACAGATCTAGCGGGAGATAATGAGCAGTTCTTC
NA TRBJ1-1 TRBV7-2 NA CASSLATGPNTEAFF TGTGCCAGCAGCTTAGCGACAGGCCCGAACACTGAAGCTTTCTTT
NA TRBJ1-6 TRBV20-1 NA CSAPVIGGSPLHF TGCAGTGCCCCCGTCATCGGGGGTTCACCCCTCCACTTT
few TRBJ2-7 TRBV7-9 NA CASSWDGLSYEQYF TGTGCCAGCAGCTGGGACGGCCTTTCCTACGAGCAGTACTTC
NA TRBJ1-4 TRBV15 NA CATSRGRANEKLFF TGTGCCACCAGCAGGGGACGGGCTAATGAAAAACTGTTTTTT
few TRBJ2-5 TRBV10-3 NA CAISAKRYQETQYF TGTGCCATCAGTGCAAAGCGGTACCAAGAGACCCAGTACTTC
few TRBJ2-4 TRBV7-2 TRBD1 CASSRQGYIQYF TGTGCCAGCAGCAGACAGGGCTACATTCAGTACTTC
NA TRBJ2-1 TRBV3-1 NA CASSQEGRSYNEQFF TGTGCCAGCAGCCAAGAGGGAAGGTCCTACAATGAGCAGTTCTTC
NA TRBJ2-5 TRBV20-1 TRBD1 CSARMGQKLQETQYF TGCAGTGCTAGAATGGGACAGAAACTCCAAGAGACCCAGTACTTC
few TRBJ2-6 TRBV2 NA CACGRRESPGANVLTF TGTGCCTGCGGACGCCGGGAATCACCTGGGGCCAACGTCCTGACTTTC
NA TRBJ2-7 TRBV11-3 TRBD1 CASSLGVVVRGSNEQYF TGTGCCAGCAGCTTAGGAGTGGTGGTCAGGGGGTCGAACGAGCAGTACTTC